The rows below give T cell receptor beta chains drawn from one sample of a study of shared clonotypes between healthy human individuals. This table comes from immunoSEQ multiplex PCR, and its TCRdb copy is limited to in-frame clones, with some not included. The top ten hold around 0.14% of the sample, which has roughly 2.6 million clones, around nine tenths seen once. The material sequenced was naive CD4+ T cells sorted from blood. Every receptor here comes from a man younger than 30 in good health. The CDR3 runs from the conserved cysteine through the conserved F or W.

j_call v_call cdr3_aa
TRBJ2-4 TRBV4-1 CASSQPLQGTKNIQYF
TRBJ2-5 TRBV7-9 CASSRGATGGQETQYF
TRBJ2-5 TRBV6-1 CASSEEVGTVRYQETQYF
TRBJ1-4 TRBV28 CASAGGGRIEKLFF
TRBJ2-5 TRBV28 CASSWYQETQYF
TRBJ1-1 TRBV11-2 CASSLLGLSNF
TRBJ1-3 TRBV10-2 CASSESSRSSGNTIYF
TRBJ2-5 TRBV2 CASSEISGGQETQYF
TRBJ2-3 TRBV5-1 CASSLAGGNADTQYF
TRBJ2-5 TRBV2 CASSEAGTGETQYF
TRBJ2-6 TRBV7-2 CASSFFPRANVLTF
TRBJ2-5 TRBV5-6 CASSLAGGYQETQYF
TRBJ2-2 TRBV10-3 CAITGGGGELFF
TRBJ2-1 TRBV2 CASSVRSNEQFF
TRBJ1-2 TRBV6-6 CASSQGVGGNYGYTF
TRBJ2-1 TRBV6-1 CASRPSSYNEQFF
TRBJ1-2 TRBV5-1 CASSLDRAGYTF
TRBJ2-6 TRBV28 CASTRSRFSGANVLTF